This TCR beta chain was recorded in a study of T cell responses to AZD1222 COVID-19 vaccine. Findings and caveats of the study: Researchers report vaccine-associated CD4 TCRs spanning spike, with dominance at 160-218 and 743-854. Rises in breadth and depth of Spike-specific TCRs came after two AZD1222 doses.

Libraries were prepared by immunoSEQ multiplex PCR; TCRdb keeps only in-frame clonotypes and omits some of them. The table lists about 160,000 clones, about 90% of them singletons, with 3.8% in the top ten. As regards this clone: Its antigen is undetermined.

Second-dose recipients at about 4 or about 12 weeks were treated as one pooled group. The CDR3 is made up of 17 amino acids. Germline V gene lookup returns CDR1 LGHDT and CDR2 YNNKEL (reference sequence). Trimming removed 4 bases from V and 4 bases from J; junction bases left unmatched: 13. The specimen was peripheral blood, collected 28 days after the second AZD1222 dose. The receptor comes from an adult who received the AZD1222 COVID-19 vaccine. The chain has TRBV3-1 (or the pseudogene TRBV3-2) and TRBJ2-1, with 7 bases aligning to TRBD1. CDR3 sequence reads: CASSPSWTGIEYNEQFF. In DNA, the CDR3 is TGTGCCAGCAGCCCCTCGTGGACAGGAATAGAATACAATGAGCAGTTCTTC.